This T cell receptor beta chain originates from a study of blood T cell repertoires in COVID-19. For the study at large: COVID-19 samples collected from the United States, Italy and Spain covered acute and convalescent phases.

Only a few counts were recorded for this clone. As processed by the authors: For nucleated cells, counts were estimated from reference gene primer amplification. This table comes from immunoSEQ multiplex PCR, and its TCRdb copy is limited to in-frame clones, with some not included. V and J calls and clone size are given by that table; D and trimming were obtained from the DNA. This table holds more than 70,000 clones, 86% found once. The specimen was peripheral blood. The sequence was collected from a woman of 80 years or more with acute or convalescent COVID-19.

The CDR3 reads CASLPGQGYEQYF. Written as DNA, the CDR3 is TGTGCCAGCCTTCCGGGACAGGGGTACGAGCAGTACTTC. The genes are TRBV2 and TRBJ2-7; 10 positions match TRBD1. V dropped 8 bases and J dropped 4; count of bases not matched to a gene: 5. The CDR3 consists of 13 residues. The germline CDR1 and CDR2 sequences are SNHLY and FYNNEI.